This T cell receptor beta chain was captured in a study of cytomegalovirus exposure and HLA in healthy donors. On the study more broadly: In a previous analysis, around 120 million unique TCR beta sequences were found from about 179 million T cells.

The CDR3 extends over 14 amino acids. Between the trimmed V and J ends, which lost 4 bases and 7 bases, there was a span of 18 bases. Per the germline V gene, CDR1 is SGHKS and CDR2 is YYEKEE (reference sequence). A note on this clone: Its antigen is not identified.

Study-level results: Being productive about 87% or about 30% of the time was typical of most TCR beta V segments in an earlier analysis. Owing to their indistinguishability, certain V segments, notably TRBV6-2 and TRBV6-3, were excluded.

The PCR ran on 60 Vbeta and 13 Jbeta primers. Clones were read by immunoSEQ multiplex PCR, and TCRdb kept only the in-frame ones, dropping some. In the table there are around 150,000 clones, approximately 86% of which are singletons. This receptor was identified in a young woman in good health and CMV-seronegative. The chain is built from TRBV5-5 and TRBJ2-7; D may be TRBD1 (6 bases). Material for sequencing was PBMCs. The CDR3 DNA is TGTGCCAGCAGCACCGGCCTACAGGGATGGGAGCAGTACTTC. It yields the protein CASSTGLQGWEQYF.